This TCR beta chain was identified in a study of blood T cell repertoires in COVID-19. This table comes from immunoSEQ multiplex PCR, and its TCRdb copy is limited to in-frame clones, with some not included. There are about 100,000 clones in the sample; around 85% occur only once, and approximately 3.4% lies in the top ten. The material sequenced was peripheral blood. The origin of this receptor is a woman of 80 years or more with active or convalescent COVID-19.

The CDR3 loop reads CASSIPQGFNEKLFF. As DNA, the CDR3 is TGTGCCAGCAGCATACCTCAGGGGTTTAATGAAAAACTGTTTTTT. The chain has TRBV11-2 and TRBJ1-4, with a tentative D call TRBD1 (6 bases). Germline V gene lookup returns CDR1 SGHAT and CDR2 FQNNGV. Trimming left V 5 bases short and J 4 bases short, with 14 bases between. This CDR3 contains 15 residues.